This T cell receptor beta chain was profiled in a study of shared clonotypes between healthy human individuals. Study-level results: Collection of samples was limited to blood; tissue repertoires likely differ.

Method: immunoSEQ multiplex PCR; TCRdb's copy keeps in-frame clones and lacks some. The repertoire holds about 1.1 million clones, with around 78% as singletons. Free of recent acute infections or vaccinations, the donors were healthy HIV-negative adults. Each sample came from a Caucasian adult donor living in Nashville, Tennessee. Naive CD45RA+ and memory CD45RA-negative subsets were split from CD4+ cells. Worth noting for this clone: What it binds is not known.

CDR3 length: 14 amino acids. The V gene lost 3 bases and the J gene lost 5 bases, with 13 bases spanning the gap. From germline, CDR1 is SEHNR and CDR2 FQNEAQ (reference sequence). Sequenced: memory CD4+ T cells from PBMCs. Subset specified: CD45RA-negative fraction. The chain is built from TRBV7-9 and TRBJ2-5, with D perhaps TRBD2 (5 bases). This receptor was identified in a man aged 18-30 years in good health. Some clones in this sample may be carry-over from other donors' samples. Here the CDR3 reads CASSFVASGETQYF. CDR3 DNA: TGTGCCAGCAGCTTCGTAGCGTCGGGGGAGACCCAGTACTTC.